The present entry profiles one T cell receptor beta chain with its context. This sample was taken from a study of CD8 T cells in ankylosing spondylitis. It was by quantitative 5'-RACE with molecular barcodes that TCR beta libraries were made. MiXCR, applied by TCRdb to the 5' RACE reads, yields one record per CDR3 protein. The sample comprises some 340,000 distinct CDR3 sequences, approximately 15% of which are singletons, and approximately 1% rests with the top ten. The sequencing input was blood, either unsorted or a sorted T cell fraction (not recorded which). This receptor was taken from a male donor with ankylosing spondylitis or in good health (not recorded which).

The CDR3 region has the DNA TGTGCCATCAGTGAGTCGGGACCCACCGACGAGCAGTACTTC. It translates to CAISESGPTDEQYF. The V and J genes are TRBV10-3 and TRBJ2-7, with D possibly called TRBD1 or TRBD2 (5 bases each). The CDR3 contains 14 residues. V was cut by 0 bases and J by 5 bases, with 11 bases left in between. Germline lookup yields CDR1 ENHRY and CDR2 SYGVKD.